What follows are 24 T cell receptor beta chains derived from one specimen sequenced in a study of blood T cell repertoires in COVID-19. Assay: immunoSEQ multiplex PCR; the TCRdb copy retains only in-frame clones and omits some. The table has around 200,000 clones, roughly four fifths seen once. Sequencing used peripheral blood. The source of these receptors is a man aged 50-60 years who had recovered from COVID-19.

On this clone: Germline and junction disagree at one end, which may indicate a read error. This rearrangement joins TRBV10-3 to TRBJ2-7, with D possibly matching TRBD1 (6 bases). The CDR3 is made up of 15 amino acids. CDR1 ENHRY and CDR2 SYGVKD come from the germline V gene. CDR3 region: CAISVIQGLSSEQYF. For the CDR3, the DNA is TGTGCCATCAGTGTTATCCAGGGGTTGTCCTCCGAGCAGTACTTC.

The chain recombines TRBV30 with TRBJ1-5; the D is unclear. CDR1 is GTSNPN, CDR2 SVGIG, per germline (reference sequence). The length of the CDR3 is 13 residues. Trimming took 2 bases from V and 10 from J, leaving 15 bases between them. CDR3 amino acids: CAWSSGELRPQHF. The CDR3 bases are TGTGCCTGGAGTTCTGGGGAGCTAAGACCCCAGCATTTT.

In this sample, this clone turned up once. The V call is TRBV29-1, the J call TRBJ1-1; 11 bases align to TRBD1. CDR1 and CDR2 (germline): SQVTM, ANQGSEA. This CDR3 contains 13 residues. Trimming at V came to 6 bases and at J to 10 bases, leaving 10 bases not matched to a gene. CDR3 in DNA: TGCAGCGTGACTAGGACAGGGGGCGTACGAGCTTTCTTT. Its protein product is CSVTRTGGVRAFF.

This chain connects TRBV11-3 to TRBJ2-2; no definite D call. V gave up 5 bases and J gave up 3 bases, with 10 bases separating them. The CDR3 consists of 14 residues. Germline V gene data show CDR1 as SGHNT and CDR2 as YENEEA. The CDR3 DNA is TGTGCCAGCAGCGCGCTAAGAGACACCGGGGAGCTGTTTTTT. Encoded protein: CASSALRDTGELFF.

The rearrangement links TRBV29-1 to TRBJ1-4, with 7 nucleotides matching TRBD1. From germline, CDR1 is SQVTM and CDR2 ANQGSEA. V trimming: 4 bases; J trimming: 3 bases; junction bases outside the gene matches: 5. This CDR3 is 14 amino acids long. In DNA, the CDR3 is TGCAGCGTTGGGGACAGCCCTTCTAATGAAAAACTGTTTTTT. It specifies CSVGDSPSNEKLFF.

The chain uses TRBV2 and TRBJ2-2, with 9 positions matching TRBD1. The CDR3 extends over 15 amino acids. J gave up 5 bases and V 5 bases, and 6 bases lay outside the gene matches. Looked up from germline, CDR1 is SNHLY and CDR2 is FYNNEI. CDR3: CASSRDRAETGELFF. CDR3 DNA: TGTGCCAGCAGTAGGGACAGGGCGGAAACCGGGGAGCTGTTTTTT.

V is TRBV12-3 or TRBV12-4 and J is TRBJ1-2; 7 nucleotides align to TRBD1. This CDR3 contains 13 residues. The V gene end was trimmed by 6 bases and the J gene end by 9 bases; junction bases not matched to a gene: 10. The CDR3 here is CASSLGAGGSYTF. Written as DNA, the CDR3 is TGTGCCAGCAGCTTGGGGGCAGGGGGGAGCTACACCTTC.

The V and J genes are TRBV4-1 and TRBJ1-4; D not resolved. V lost 2 bases and J 8 bases, leaving 12 bases between the germline ends. Germline V gene lookup returns CDR1 MGHRA and CDR2 YSYEKL. The CDR3 spans 14 residues. CDR3 in DNA: TGCGCCAGCAGCCAACCTCCTGCGGGAGAAAAACTGTTTTTT. Translating it yields CASSQPPAGEKLFF.

The genes are TRBV18 and TRBJ2-7; weak D call: TRBD1 (6 bases). Trimming stripped 0 bases from V and 2 bases from J, with 17 bases between. The V gene's germline CDR1 is KGHSH and CDR2 LQKENI. CDR3 size: 17 residues. CDR3 in amino acids: CASSPPVRTGFAYEQYF. The CDR3 region has the DNA TGTGCCAGCTCACCACCGGTTCGAACAGGGTTCGCCTACGAGCAGTACTTC.

In its sample, this clone was seen a few times. The genes are TRBV19 and TRBJ2-1; 8 bases fit TRBD1. Trimming cost V 4 bases and J 6 bases; bases outside gene matches: 11. The germline CDR1 and CDR2 sequences are LNHDA and SQIVND (reference sequence). CDR3 length: 16 amino acids. Written as DNA, the CDR3 is TGTGCCAGTAGTAGAAGGGCGGGACAGGCCCTCAATGAGCAGTTCTTC. This sequence encodes CASSRRAGQALNEQFF. The full variable domain, its missing parts supplied by reference TRBV19 and TRBJ2-1, is DGGITQSPKYLFRKEGQNVTLSCEQNLNHDAMYWYRQDPGQGLRLIYYSQIVNDFQKGDIAEGYSVSREKKESFPLTVTSAQKNPTAFYLCASSRRAGQALNEQFFGPGTRLTVL.

This clone has a single count. The chain uses TRBV11-3 and TRBJ2-3; D possibly corresponds to TRBD2 (6 bases). Germline CDR1 SGHNT, CDR2 YENEEA. The CDR3 consists of 11 residues. V lost 5 bases to trimming and J lost 8 bases, with 8 bases between them. CDR3 loop: CASSQGGTQYF. The CDR3 bases are TGTGCCAGCAGCCAGGGAGGTACGCAGTATTTT.

The chain recombines TRBV28 with TRBJ2-4; possibly TRBD2 for D (5 bases). V was shortened by 6 bases and J by 0 bases, with 12 bases between the two germline ends. Looked up from germline, CDR1 is MDHEN and CDR2 is SYDVKM. This CDR3 region has 15 residues. CDR3: CASRDRGRAKNIQYF. The CDR3 DNA reads TGTGCCAGCAGGGACCGAGGGAGAGCCAAAAACATTCAGTACTTC.

The V gene is TRBV19, the J gene TRBJ2-3; TRBD2 matches at 12 bases. V lost 5 bases to trimming and J lost 5 bases; unmatched junction nucleotides: 11. Germline V gene data show CDR1 as LNHDA and CDR2 as SQIVND (reference sequence). The CDR3 has 17 residues. CDR3 amino acids: CASSERLAGELRDTQYF. The CDR3, as DNA: TGTGCCAGTAGTGAGCGACTAGCGGGAGAATTAAGAGATACGCAGTATTTT.

The gene calls are TRBV10-3 and TRBJ1-3; 7 bases match TRBD1. CDR3 length equals 13 residues. Germline V gives CDR1 ENHRY, CDR2 SYGVKD. Unmatched junction bases numbered 7, after V lost 7 bases and J lost 7 bases. CDR3 nucleotide sequence: TGTGCCATCACAGGGCAGGGGGACAACACCATATATTTT. It codes for CAITGQGDNTIYF.

This rearrangement joins TRBV30 to TRBJ1-1; D uncertain. The germline gives CDR1 GTSNPN, CDR2 SVGIG (reference sequence). The CDR3 runs to 13 residues. The V end lost 4 bases, the J end lost 0 bases, and 9 bases lay between the germline ends. The CDR3 reads CAWNAELNTEAFF. CDR3 nucleotides: TGTGCCTGGAATGCCGAGTTGAACACTGAAGCTTTCTTT.

J is TRBJ2-1 and V is TRBV3-1 (or the pseudogene TRBV3-2), with TRBD2 matching 12 bases. Germline loops: CDR1 LGHDT, CDR2 YNNKEL (reference sequence). With V trimmed by 1 base and J by 1 base, 8 bases remained unmatched. The CDR3 spans 19 residues. The CDR3 loop reads CASSQALGLAGPSYNEQFF. DNA of the CDR3: TGTGCCAGCAGCCAAGCTTTAGGACTAGCGGGACCGTCCTACAATGAGCAGTTCTTC.

The J gene is TRBJ1-1, the V gene TRBV29-1; 8 positions agree with TRBD1. Germline V gives CDR1 SQVTM, CDR2 ANQGSEA. This CDR3 has 15 residues. The trim removed 7 bases at V and 2 bases at J, leaving 12 bases unmatched. The CDR3 nucleotides read TGCAGCGCCAAGGGGACAGGCGGACTCAACACTGAAGCTTTCTTT. Protein: CSAKGTGGLNTEAFF.

V and J are TRBV20-1 and TRBJ2-7, with a weak D call TRBD2 (5 bases). V was cut by 3 bases and J by 0 bases, with 9 bases left in between. CDR1 is DFQATT, CDR2 SNEGSKA, per germline (reference sequence). This CDR3 spans 13 amino acids. The CDR3 here is CSASRGSSYEQYF. The CDR3 region has the DNA TGCAGTGCTAGTAGAGGGAGCTCCTACGAGCAGTACTTC.

This rearrangement joins TRBV27 to TRBJ1-4; D not certain. The CDR3 is 14 amino acids. CDR1 and CDR2 from the germline V gene are MNHEY and SMNVEV (reference sequence). V was cut by 3 bases and J by 0 bases, with 5 bases left in between. For the CDR3, the DNA is TGTGCCAGCAGTTTGGCAACAACTAATGAAAAACTGTTTTTT. This translates into CASSLATTNEKLFF.

The rearrangement links TRBV6-5 to TRBJ2-7, with 7 bases that match TRBD1. With 7 bases clipped from V and 6 bases from J, the junction kept 12 bases outside the gene matches. The CDR3 extends over 14 amino acids. The V gene's germline CDR1 is MNHEY and CDR2 SVGAGI. CDR3 bases: TGTGCCAGCATACCGAGCCCGGGACAGCCCGAGCAGTACTTC. Its protein product is CASIPSPGQPEQYF.

In this sample, this clone turned up a few times. V is TRBV10-3 and J is TRBJ2-7, with no clear D. V was cut by 1 base and J by 4 bases, with 2 bases left in between. Looked up from germline, CDR1 is ENHRY and CDR2 is SYGVKD. The CDR3 is 11 amino acids. CDR3 protein: CAISELYEQYF. The CDR3 nucleotides read TGTGCCATCAGTGAGTTATACGAGCAGTACTTC.

The gene calls are TRBV29-1 and TRBJ2-1; 12 nucleotides line up with TRBD2. CDR1 SQVTM and CDR2 ANQGSEA come from the germline V gene. Trimming cost V 6 bases and J 10 bases; bases outside gene matches: 19. This CDR3 is built from 17 residues. The CDR3 nucleotides are TGCAGCGTCGACAAGCCCACATGGACTAGCGGGATCAAAGAGCAGTTCTTC. It yields the protein CSVDKPTWTSGIKEQFF.

V and J are TRBV7-9 and TRBJ2-1; TRBD2 matches at 14 bases. CDR3 length: 17 amino acids. The junction had 10 bases not matched to a gene; V was cut back by 5 bases and J by 7 bases. CDR1 is SEHNR, CDR2 FQNEAQ, per germline (reference sequence). CDR3 region: CASSTPGLAGGVNEQFF. The CDR3 region has the DNA TGTGCCAGCAGCACTCCCGGACTAGCGGGAGGTGTAAATGAGCAGTTCTTC.

The sample holds one count of this clone. CDR3 sequence: CSVEEQAYEQYF. CDR3 DNA sequence: TGCAGCGTTGAAGAGCAGGCCTACGAGCAGTACTTC. The chain employs TRBV29-1 and TRBJ2-7, with D unclear. The CDR3 is made up of 12 amino acids. Deletions cut 0 bases from V and 2 bases from J, with 5 bases between. CDR1 and CDR2 from the germline V gene are SQVTM and ANQGSEA.